This T cell receptor beta chain was documented in a study of shared T cell receptors in the human thymus. Trimming at V came to 5 bases and at J to 5 bases, leaving 4 bases not matched to a gene. The CDR3 length is 15 residues. Germline V gene data show CDR1 as SGHNT and CDR2 as YENEEA. This clone has only a few counts. Measured with immunoSEQ multiplex PCR; TCRdb has only the in-frame clones, and not every one. The profile shows over 650,000 clones, more than 70% of them singletons. These data were also filed under a second study, of human thymus T cells. In that study: Donors were healthy Finnish infants having corrective surgery for congenital heart defects. The thymus was resected at corrective cardiac surgery. Thymic and blood repertoires appeared to display a bias in their usage of V and J genes. Related reports documented highly overlapping thymic repertoires among unrelated individuals.

The specimen sequenced was thymocytes. The TCR sequence derives from a boy less than two years old with a congenital heart defect. The rearrangement joins TRBV11-3 to TRBJ2-2, with 11 positions matching TRBD1. Here the CDR3 reads CASSLDRGRTGELFF. The CDR3 region has the DNA TGTGCCAGCAGCCTGGACAGGGGGCGAACCGGGGAGCTGTTTTTT.